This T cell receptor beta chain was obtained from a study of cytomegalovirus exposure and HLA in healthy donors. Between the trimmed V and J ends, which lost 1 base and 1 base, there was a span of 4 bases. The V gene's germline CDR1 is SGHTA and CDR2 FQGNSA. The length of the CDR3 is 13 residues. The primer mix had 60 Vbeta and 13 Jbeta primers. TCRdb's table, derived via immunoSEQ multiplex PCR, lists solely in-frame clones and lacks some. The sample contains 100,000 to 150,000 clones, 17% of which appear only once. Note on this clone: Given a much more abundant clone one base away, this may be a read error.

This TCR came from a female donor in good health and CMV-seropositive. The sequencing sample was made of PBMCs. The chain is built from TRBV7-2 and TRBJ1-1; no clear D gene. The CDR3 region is CASSLDRNTEAFF. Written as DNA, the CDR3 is TGTGCCAGCAGCTTAGATAGGAACACTGAAGCTTTCTTT.